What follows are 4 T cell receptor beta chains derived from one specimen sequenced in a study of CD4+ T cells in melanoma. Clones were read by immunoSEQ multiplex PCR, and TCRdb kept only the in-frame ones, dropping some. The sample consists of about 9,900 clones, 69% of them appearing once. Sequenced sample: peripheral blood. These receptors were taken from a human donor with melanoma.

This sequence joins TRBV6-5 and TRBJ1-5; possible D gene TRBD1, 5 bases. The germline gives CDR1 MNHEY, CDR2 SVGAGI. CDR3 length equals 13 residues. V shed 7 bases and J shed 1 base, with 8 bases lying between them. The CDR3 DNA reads TGTGCCAGCACCCGGGGGAGCAATCAGCCCCAGCATTTT. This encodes CASTRGSNQPQHF.

CDR3 protein: CASSLLGHTQYF. Written as DNA, the CDR3 is TGTGCCAGCAGCTTATTGGGGCATACACAGTACTTC. The chain employs TRBV11-2 and TRBJ2-5; D is possibly TRBD1 (5 bases). V gave up 2 bases and J gave up 11 bases, with 12 bases separating them. This CDR3 is built from 12 residues. CDR1 and CDR2 (germline): SGHAT, FQNNGV.

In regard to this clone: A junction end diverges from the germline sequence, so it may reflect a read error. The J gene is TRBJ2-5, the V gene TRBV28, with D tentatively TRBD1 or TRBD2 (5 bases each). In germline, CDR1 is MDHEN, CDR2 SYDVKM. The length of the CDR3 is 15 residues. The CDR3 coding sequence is TGTGCCAGCACTCCCGGGACGGCCTTCCAAGAGACCCAGAACTTC. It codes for CASTPGTAFQETQNF.

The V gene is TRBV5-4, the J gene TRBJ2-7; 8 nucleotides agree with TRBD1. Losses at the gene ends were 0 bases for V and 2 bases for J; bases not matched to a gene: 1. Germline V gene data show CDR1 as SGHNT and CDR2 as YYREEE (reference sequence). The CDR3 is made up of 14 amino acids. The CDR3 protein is CASSLGTGPYEQYF. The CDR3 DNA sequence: TGTGCCAGCAGCTTGGGGACAGGGCCCTACGAGCAGTACTTC.